The rows below give T cell receptor beta chains drawn from one sample of a study of blood T cell repertoires in COVID-19. Assay: immunoSEQ multiplex PCR; the TCRdb copy retains only in-frame clones and omits some. The data show around 86,000 clones, with around 80% seen just once and about 29% held by the top ten. Sequenced material: peripheral blood. These receptors all stem from a woman older than 75 with acute or convalescent COVID-19. Both conserved end residues are part of each CDR3. Each record gives: J gene, D gene, V gene, clone size, CDR3 protein, CDR3 DNA. The D gene is left open where the match is weak. Clone size is given for some rows only: seen once, a few or many times, or a class if the clone is expanded.

TRBJ2-1 | TRBD2 | TRBV24-1 | . | CATSDPASGIGEQFF | TGTGCCACCAGTGATCCCGCCAGCGGGATTGGTGAGCAGTTCTTC
TRBJ2-1 | . | TRBV30 | . | CAWKRDSLPNEQFF | TGTGCCTGGAAGAGGGACTCCCTCCCAAATGAGCAGTTCTTC
TRBJ2-6 | TRBD2 | TRBV4-2 | . | CASGTSGSGGANVLTF | TGTGCCAGCGGGACTAGCGGGAGTGGTGGGGCCAACGTCCTGACTTTC
TRBJ1-4 | TRBD1 | TRBV19 | . | CASQPQETGGGKLFF | TGTGCCAGTCAGCCTCAAGAGACAGGGGGGGGAAAACTGTTTTTT
TRBJ2-2 | . | TRBV6-5 | once | CASSYGQSTGELFF | TGTGCCAGCAGTTACGGCCAGTCCACCGGGGAGCTGTTTTTT
TRBJ2-2 | TRBD2 | TRBV3-1/TRBV3-2 | . | CASRRRAGLANTGELFF | TGTGCCAGCAGAAGAAGAGCAGGACTAGCGAACACCGGGGAGCTGTTTTTT
TRBJ2-3 | . | TRBV5-1 | . | CASSLERSTDTQYF | TGCGCCAGCAGCTTGGAGCGCAGCACAGATACGCAGTATTTT
TRBJ2-7 | . | TRBV6-5 | . | CASRDGAGPGYEQYF | TGTGCCAGCAGAGACGGGGCGGGGCCGGGTTACGAGCAGTACTTC
TRBJ2-7 | . | TRBV18 | . | CASSPAGGSRLTEQYF | TGTGCCAGCTCACCGGCCGGGGGTTCCCGTCTTACCGAGCAGTACTTC
TRBJ2-3 | TRBD2 | TRBV29-1 | . | CSVRLAGTDTQYF | TGCAGCGTCCGACTAGCGGGAACAGATACGCAGTATTTT
TRBJ1-4 | . | TRBV28 | . | CASSFIGQWGGGRLRNEKLFF | TGTGCCAGCAGTTTTATAGGACAGTGGGGAGGGGGGAGGCTCAGGAATGAAAAACTGTTTTTT
TRBJ1-2 | . | TRBV2 | . | CASSDQDDYGYTF | TGTGCCAGCAGTGACCAGGATGACTATGGCTACACCTTC
TRBJ2-7 | TRBD1 | TRBV12-5 | . | CASGISTGVLSEQYF | TGTGCTAGTGGTATATCGACAGGGGTCCTTTCCGAGCAGTACTTC
TRBJ2-1 | TRBD2 | TRBV5-1 | . | CASSLGGGRDNEQFF | TGCGCCAGCAGCTTGGGAGGCGGGAGAGATAATGAGCAGTTCTTC
TRBJ2-6 | . | TRBV21-1 | . | CASSPRGGPLPSGANVLTF | TGTGCCAGCAGCCCCCGGGGGGGTCCTCTGCCCTCTGGGGCCAACGTCCTGACTTTC
TRBJ2-1 | . | TRBV5-1 | . | CASSLGTSSYNEQFF | TGCGCCAGCAGCTTGGGAACTAGCTCCTACAATGAGCAGTTCTTC
TRBJ2-4 | TRBD1 | TRBV11-2 | . | CASSLVQGASIQYF | TGTGCCAGCAGCTTAGTTCAGGGGGCGAGCATTCAGTACTTC
TRBJ2-7 | TRBD1 | TRBV7-9 | . | CASSLATGASYEQYF | TGTGCCAGCAGCTTAGCCACAGGGGCCTCCTACGAGCAGTACTTC
TRBJ1-2 | . | TRBV27 | few | CASSADKNYGYTF | TGTGCCAGCAGTGCCGACAAGAACTATGGCTACACCTTC
TRBJ2-5 | TRBD1 | TRBV6-5 | . | CASSRTGGRETQYF | TGTGCCAGCAGTCGGACAGGGGGCAGAGAGACCCAGTACTTC
TRBJ1-1 | TRBD1 | TRBV2 | . | CASSGEQGPAFF | TGTGCCAGCAGCGGGGAACAGGGGCCAGCTTTCTTT
TRBJ2-2 | . | TRBV29-1 | . | CSVGPTRLGHTGELFF | TGCAGCGTTGGTCCCACCCGACTAGGCCACACCGGGGAGCTGTTTTTT
TRBJ1-1 | . | TRBV5-1 | . | CASSLDMNTEAFF | TGCGCCAGCAGCTTGGACATGAACACTGAAGCTTTCTTT
TRBJ1-4 | TRBD1 | TRBV10-3 | . | CAISELQGAKLGEKLFF | TGTGCCATCAGTGAGCTACAGGGGGCGAAATTGGGAGAAAAACTGTTTTTT
TRBJ2-2 | TRBD2 | TRBV4-2 | . | CASSRPGSREAAGELFF | TGTGCCAGCAGCCGGCCTGGGTCGCGGGAGGCCGCCGGGGAGCTGTTTTTT
TRBJ2-7 | . | TRBV21-1 | . | CASSIKRTSASYEQYF | TGTGCCAGCAGCATCAAGAGGACTAGCGCCTCCTACGAGCAGTACTTC
TRBJ1-5 | TRBD1 | TRBV4-1 | . | CASSQPGRQGDQPQHF | TGCGCCAGCAGCCAACCCGGCCGACAGGGGGATCAGCCCCAGCATTTT
TRBJ1-2 | TRBD1 | TRBV6-5 | . | CASSTQGAANYGYTF | TGTGCCAGCAGTACACAGGGGGCAGCTAACTATGGCTACACCTTC
TRBJ1-2 | TRBD1 | TRBV5-6 | . | CASSPRTGVNYGYTF | TGTGCCAGCAGCCCCCGGACAGGGGTAAACTATGGCTACACCTTC
TRBJ2-2 | . | TRBV5-6 | . | CASSPGRGTNTGELFF | TGTGCCAGCAGCCCGGGTAGGGGCACTAACACCGGGGAGCTGTTTTTT
TRBJ1-1 | TRBD1 | TRBV19 | . | CASSARTGEVAEAFF | TGTGCCAGTAGTGCCAGGACAGGGGAGGTGGCTGAAGCTTTCTTT
TRBJ2-7 | . | TRBV2 | . | CASSETGPYEQYF | TGTGCCAGCAGTGAAACAGGTCCCTACGAGCAGTACTTC
TRBJ1-3 | . | TRBV19 | few | CASSRTGEPGNTIYF | TGTGCCAGTAGTCGAACAGGTGAACCTGGAAACACCATATATTTT
TRBJ1-2 | . | TRBV12-3/TRBV12-4 | . | CASRRGGIGGYTF | TGTGCCAGCCGGCGTGGGGGCATAGGGGGCTACACCTTC
TRBJ2-6 | . | TRBV10-3 | . | CATGVGGPLSGANVLTF | TGTGCCACTGGGGTGGGGGGGCCCCTCTCTGGGGCCAACGTCCTGACTTTC
TRBJ1-6 | TRBD1 | TRBV27 | few | CASSLTGVSPLHF | TGTGCCAGCAGTTTAACAGGGGTTTCACCCCTCCACTTT
TRBJ2-4 | TRBD2 | TRBV9 | . | CASSSSGRLDWTKNIQYF | TGTGCCAGCAGCAGTAGCGGGAGGTTAGATTGGACCAAAAACATTCAGTACTTC
TRBJ2-7 | . | TRBV11-2 | . | CASSLEEGQYEQYF | TGTGCCAGCAGCTTAGAGGAGGGGCAATACGAGCAGTACTTC
TRBJ2-1 | TRBD2 | TRBV4-1 | . | CASRGLAGGPVNEQFF | TGCGCCAGCAGGGGATTAGCGGGAGGGCCGGTCAATGAGCAGTTCTTC
TRBJ1-1 | . | TRBV7-9 | . | CASSQRRGIGNTEAFF | TGTGCCAGCAGCCAGCGTCGGGGTATCGGCAACACTGAAGCTTTCTTT
TRBJ2-2 | . | TRBV7-2 | . | CASSIRDLIDTGELFF | TGTGCCAGCAGCATCCGGGACTTAATAGACACCGGGGAGCTGTTTTTT
TRBJ1-4 | . | TRBV11-2 | . | CASSLAAGPEKLFF | TGTGCCAGCAGCTTAGCGGCAGGCCCCGAAAAACTGTTTTTT
TRBJ2-1 | . | TRBV3-1/TRBV3-2 | . | CASSQRYNEQFF | TGTGCCAGCAGCCAACGGTACAATGAGCAGTTCTTC
TRBJ2-7 | TRBD2 | TRBV6-5 | . | CASSYSGRDYEQYF | TGTGCCAGCAGTTACTCAGGGAGGGATTACGAGCAGTACTTC
TRBJ1-2 | . | TRBV30 | . | CAWSPRGGGYTF | TGTGCCTGGAGTCCTCGTGGAGGTGGCTACACCTTC